Listed here are 27 T cell receptor beta chains from one sample, sequenced in a study of vaccination effects on CD4 cells after COVID-19. The table came from immunoSEQ multiplex PCR; TCRdb's copy has only in-frame clones and leaves some out. The sample has approximately 30,000 clones; roughly two thirds are singletons. It was after 10 days of culture that CD4+ T cells were isolated. Their antigen targets remain unknown. Sequences were derived from CD4+ T cells from PBMCs cultured without peptide, sampled before COVID-19 vaccination. The source of these receptors is a human donor who received a COVID-19 vaccine.

This chain uses TRBV7-9 with TRBJ1-4; D remains ambiguous. Germline assignment: CDR1 SEHNR and CDR2 FQNEAQ (reference sequence). This CDR3 has 15 residues. V was pared by 1 base and J by 0 bases, with 6 bases between. The CDR3, as DNA: TGTGCCAGCAGCTTAGGACTAACAACTAATGAAAAACTGTTTTTT. Its protein product is CASSLGLTTNEKLFF.

The sample holds a few counts of this clone. The chain has TRBV15 and TRBJ2-7, with TRBD2 matching over 11 bases. The CDR3 runs 19 residues. The trim removed 0 bases at V and 0 bases at J, leaving 10 bases unmatched. Germline CDR1 reads LNHNV; CDR2 reads YYDKDF (reference sequence). This CDR3 reads CATSRELAGAPLSSYEQYF. DNA of the CDR3: TGTGCCACCAGCAGAGAACTAGCGGGGGCCCCCCTAAGCTCCTACGAGCAGTACTTC.

The genes are TRBV28 and TRBJ2-2; 9 nucleotides align to TRBD1. In germline, CDR1 is MDHEN, CDR2 SYDVKM. This CDR3 is built from 12 residues. The J segment lost 8 bases and the V segment lost 8 bases, leaving 3 bases of the junction unmatched. CDR3 region: CASHRGHGELFF. The CDR3 bases are TGTGCCAGCCACAGGGGGCATGGGGAGCTGTTTTTT.

The chain has TRBV7-9 and TRBJ2-7; no definite D call. V was clipped by 1 base and J by 2 bases, with 12 bases between them. This CDR3 is 15 amino acids long. Germline V gene data show CDR1 as SEHNR and CDR2 as FQNEAQ (reference sequence). CDR3 DNA sequence: TGTGCCAGCAGCTTAGTGGGTAGCCCAGCCTACGAGCAGTACTTC. This codes for CASSLVGSPAYEQYF.

This clone was seen more than once but under ten times. The chain has TRBV7-9 and TRBJ2-3; the D gene is possibly TRBD2 (6 bases). The germline CDR1 and CDR2 sequences are SEHNR and FQNEAQ (reference sequence). The V gene lost 5 bases and the J gene lost 1 base, with 10 bases spanning the gap. The CDR3 covers 14 residues. The CDR3 DNA sequence: TGTGCCAGCAGCCGAGGCGGGGGCACAGATACGCAGTATTTT. Translation: CASSRGGGTDTQYF.

The chain is built from TRBV25-1 and TRBJ2-7; 7 bases match TRBD2. The CDR3 totals 12 residues. The germline V gene has CDR1 MGHDK and CDR2 SYGVNS. The V and J ends lost 6 bases and 4 bases, in that order; junction bases with no gene match: 3. CDR3 bases: TGTGCCAGCAGCCCCGGGAGGTACGAGCAGTACTTC. Translating it yields CASSPGRYEQYF.

The chain uses TRBV7-9 and TRBJ1-2; D is uncertain. Germline V gives CDR1 SEHNR, CDR2 FQNEAQ (reference sequence). V was shortened by 1 base and J by 8 bases, with 11 bases between the two germline ends. The CDR3 contains 13 residues. In DNA, the CDR3 is TGTGCCAGCAGCTTAGGTGACGACTGGGGCTACACCTTC. Translation: CASSLGDDWGYTF.

The chain links TRBV10-2 to TRBJ2-5, with D perhaps assigned TRBD1 or TRBD2 (5 bases each). Per germline, CDR1 WSHSY and CDR2 SAAADI. This CDR3 has 13 residues. V lost 5 bases and J lost 5, with 12 bases in between. The CDR3 coding sequence is TGCGCCAGCAGTAATCTGGGACGGGAGACCCAGTACTTC. Residues: CASSNLGRETQYF.

The rearrangement joins TRBV5-6 to TRBJ1-4; D not certain. Germline values: CDR1 SGHDT, CDR2 YYEEEE. V was clipped by 1 base and J by 5 bases, with 9 bases between them. CDR3 length: 14 amino acids. As DNA, the CDR3 is TGTGCCAGCAGCTTGTTCGGAGTAAATGAAAAACTGTTTTTT. This gives the protein CASSLFGVNEKLFF.

This clone was picked up a small number of times. This chain joins TRBV5-4 and TRBJ2-1; TRBD2 agrees at 9 bases. The germline V gene encodes CDR1 SGHNT and CDR2 YYREEE (reference sequence). J was trimmed by 6 bases and V by 4 bases; bases with no gene match: 8. There are 15 residues in the CDR3. The CDR3 nucleotides are TGTGCCAGCAGCCTCGGCGGCGGGGGGGCCAATGAGCAGTTCTTC. Translating gives CASSLGGGGANEQFF.

The chain recombines TRBV11-2 with TRBJ1-3; D not resolved. The V end was cut by 1 base, the J end by 0 bases, with 4 bases between. The germline CDR1 and CDR2 sequences are SGHAT and FQNNGV. The CDR3 is made up of 14 amino acids. For the CDR3, the DNA is TGTGCCAGCAGCTTAGGGACCTCTGGAAACACCATATATTTT. Translation: CASSLGTSGNTIYF.

The chain couples TRBV3-1 (or the pseudogene TRBV3-2) to TRBJ2-5; TRBD1 or TRBD2 may be the D gene (6 bases each). Trimming cost V 0 bases and J 5 bases, with 10 bases left between them. The CDR3 has 14 amino acids. Germline V gene lookup returns CDR1 LGHDT and CDR2 YNNKEL (reference sequence). CDR3 sequence (DNA): TGTGCCAGCAGCCAAGAGGGGGGCGAGGAGACCCAGTACTTC. Its protein is CASSQEGGEETQYF.

This sequence joins TRBV10-3 and TRBJ2-2; no firm D call. V lost 0 bases and J 5 bases, leaving 4 bases between the germline ends. Germline lookup yields CDR1 ENHRY and CDR2 SYGVKD. This CDR3 has 13 residues. The CDR3 protein is CAISESKTGELFF. The CDR3 DNA sequence: TGTGCCATCAGTGAGTCTAAAACCGGGGAGCTGTTTTTT.

The chain recombines TRBV6-5 with TRBJ2-7, with 7 bases identical to TRBD2. The CDR3 has 13 amino acids. Germline CDR1 MNHEY, CDR2 SVGAGI. Trimming took 6 bases from V and 4 from J; bases not matched to a gene: 6. The CDR3 loop reads CASSYQGGYEQYF. The CDR3 bases are TGTGCCAGCAGCTACCAGGGAGGGTACGAGCAGTACTTC.

The chain uses TRBV18 and TRBJ1-1; D not certain. Germline CDR1 is KGHSH and CDR2 is LQKENI. V lost 2 bases and J lost 0, with 7 bases in between. The CDR3 runs 14 residues. CDR3 sequence reads: CASSPGYMNTEAFF. CDR3 bases: TGTGCCAGCTCACCAGGGTATATGAACACTGAAGCTTTCTTT.

The chain has TRBV12-5 and TRBJ1-2; no clear D. The CDR3 is 14 residues long. Trimming removed 0 bases at V and 1 base at J, with 6 bases between. CDR1 LGHNT and CDR2 FRNRAP come from the germline V gene. This CDR3 is CASGLVPRNYGYTF. DNA of the CDR3: TGTGCTAGTGGTTTGGTACCTCGTAACTATGGCTACACCTTC.

The gene calls are TRBV6-5 and TRBJ2-7, with D perhaps matching TRBD1 (6 bases). Per germline, CDR1 MNHEY and CDR2 SVGAGI. With 6 bases removed from V and 2 bases from J, the gap between germline ends came to 14 bases. CDR3 length: 14 amino acids. DNA of the CDR3: TGTGCCAGCAGATTCCGGGACACCACCTACGAGCAGTACTTC. Translated, it gives CASRFRDTTYEQYF.

The chain recombines TRBV5-5 with TRBJ2-5, with D perhaps TRBD2 (6 bases). V was trimmed by 0 bases and J by 5 bases, leaving 14 bases between them. The CDR3 loop spans 15 amino acids. The germline V gene encodes CDR1 SGHKS and CDR2 YYEKEE (reference sequence). The CDR3 sequence: CASSLERVGRETQYF. DNA of the CDR3: TGTGCCAGCAGCTTGGAGAGGGTAGGGAGGGAGACCCAGTACTTC.

The rearrangement uses TRBV27 and TRBJ2-2; D is undetermined. The CDR3 totals 12 residues. The V gene's germline CDR1 is MNHEY and CDR2 SMNVEV (reference sequence). V lost 2 bases, J lost 2 bases, and 0 bases lay in between. The CDR3 region has the DNA TGTGCCAGCAGTTTAAACACCGGGGAGCTGTTTTTT. Translation gives CASSLNTGELFF.

V and J are TRBV7-8 and TRBJ2-7; weak D call: TRBD2 (6 bases). CDR1 is SGHVS and CDR2 is FQNEAQ in the germline V gene. This CDR3 spans 14 amino acids. Trimming left V 5 bases short and J 4 bases short, with 15 bases between. The CDR3 loop is CASSPRDSGYEQYF. The CDR3 coding sequence is TGTGCCAGCAGCCCTCGTGATAGCGGTTACGAGCAGTACTTC.

The chain combines TRBV24-1 with TRBJ2-3; D perhaps matches TRBD2 (5 bases). The CDR3 extends over 15 amino acids. V was pared by 5 bases and J by 2 bases, with 13 bases between. In germline, CDR1 is KGHDR, CDR2 SFDVKD. In nucleotides, the CDR3 is TGTGCCACCAGTGGAGTTAGCGCCTACACAGATACGCAGTATTTT. Its protein product is CATSGVSAYTDTQYF.

The genes are TRBV12-3 or TRBV12-4 and TRBJ2-3; D uncertain. Trimming took 8 bases from V and 4 from J, leaving 10 bases between them. This CDR3 spans 12 amino acids. The CDR3, as DNA: TGTGCCAGCTCGTCGGCCTCAGATACGCAGTATTTT. Its translation: CASSSASDTQYF.

This rearrangement joins TRBV18 to TRBJ1-1; D is uncertain. Germline-derived CDR1 and CDR2 are KGHSH and LQKENI. V was shortened by 2 bases and J by 7 bases, with 8 bases between the two germline ends. CDR3 length: 12 amino acids. CDR3: CASSPFVGEAFF. CDR3 coding DNA: TGTGCCAGCTCACCATTCGTTGGTGAAGCTTTCTTT.

This clone turned up a few times. The V and J genes are TRBV19 and TRBJ2-2; 10 bases match TRBD1. V lost 5 bases to trimming and J lost 4 bases; unmatched junction nucleotides: 4. Germline V CDR1 and CDR2: LNHDA, SQIVND (reference sequence). The CDR3 has 15 amino acids. CDR3 sequence reads: CASSSGTGVTGELFF. In DNA form, the CDR3 reads TGTGCCAGTAGTTCCGGGACAGGGGTCACCGGGGAGCTGTTTTTT.

CDR3 DNA: TGCGCCAGCAGTGGATTCCGGGACAGCCTTAATGAAAAACTGTTTTTT. Residues: CASSGFRDSLNEKLFF. The rearrangement joins TRBV10-2 to TRBJ1-4; 7 bases agree with TRBD1. The CDR3 consists of 16 residues. CDR1 is WSHSY, CDR2 SAAADI, per germline. After removal of 4 bases from V and 4 bases from J, the junction contained 9 bases not matched to a gene.

The DNA of the CDR3 is TGTGCCAGCAGTGAGCAGACAGGGCCCCAAGAGACCCAGTACTTC. Its translation is CASSEQTGPQETQYF. The J gene is TRBJ2-5, the V gene TRBV6-1; 7 bases map to TRBD1. CDR1 is MNHNS, CDR2 SASEGT, per germline. This CDR3 contains 15 residues. V was pared by 3 bases and J by 1 base, with 5 bases of the junction left unmatched.

This sequence joins TRBV5-1 and TRBJ2-5, with 8 bases identical to TRBD2. Germline V gives CDR1 SGHRS, CDR2 YFSETQ. This CDR3 has 13 residues. Unmatched junction bases numbered 2, after V lost 3 bases and J lost 4 bases. The CDR3 is CASSSLAGETQYF. DNA of the CDR3: TGCGCCAGCAGCTCCCTAGCGGGAGAGACCCAGTACTTC.